The 27 T cell receptor beta chains below come from one sample, sequenced in a study of STAT3 mutations in large granular lymphocyte leukemia. General study findings and limits: At least one immunodominant TCR beta clonotype appeared in every T-cell large granular lymphocyte leukemia patient.

Here immunoSEQ multiplex PCR was the method, and the copy in TCRdb shows in-frame clones only, minus some. Altogether around 29,000 clones are present, 75% to 90% being singletons, with the ten largest covering about 13%. No antigen is known for these receptors. What was sequenced was peripheral blood mononuclear cells. The origin of the receptors is a man aged 60 to 69 with T-cell large granular lymphocyte leukemia. Some clones in this sample may be carry-over from other donors' samples.

The CDR3 here is CASSSYSNNSPLHF. CDR3 DNA: TGTGCCAGCAGTTCGTACAGTAATAATTCACCCCTCCACTTT. The rearrangement joins TRBV28 to TRBJ1-6; D is uncertain. Per the germline V gene, CDR1 is MDHEN and CDR2 is SYDVKM. The CDR3 loop spans 14 amino acids. Trimming pared 4 bases from V and 5 bases from J, leaving 9 bases between.

The rearrangement joins TRBV30 to TRBJ1-5, with D perhaps matching TRBD1 (5 bases). Germline V gene lookup returns CDR1 GTSNPN and CDR2 SVGIG (reference sequence). V dropped 2 bases and J dropped 4 bases, with 15 bases sitting between them. This CDR3 has 15 amino acids. The CDR3 nucleotides read TGTGCCTGGAGTTCCCGGGACCGTCGAAATCAGCCCCAGCATTTT. Encoded protein: CAWSSRDRRNQPQHF.

This rearrangement joins TRBV5-4 to TRBJ1-2; no clear D. Germline assignment: CDR1 SGHNT and CDR2 YYREEE (reference sequence). The CDR3 is 14 amino acids. Trimming left V 7 bases short and J 4 bases short, with 17 bases between. Here the CDR3 DNA reads TGTGCCAGCGCGATAGCAGGAAAGACCTATGGCTACACCTTC. Amino acids: CASAIAGKTYGYTF.

V usage is TRBV6-5 and J usage is TRBJ2-7; perhaps TRBD1 as D (6 bases). The CDR3 loop spans 14 amino acids. CDR1 and CDR2 from the germline V gene are MNHEY and SVGAGI. Trimming stripped 6 bases from V and 3 bases from J, with 15 bases between. CDR3 amino acids: CASRPYTGNYEQYF. CDR3 DNA: TGTGCCAGCAGGCCTTACACAGGGAACTACGAGCAGTACTTC.

The rearrangement uses TRBV29-1 and TRBJ2-7; TRBD1 matches at 7 bases. The trim removed 6 bases at V and 0 bases at J, leaving 8 bases unmatched. In germline, CDR1 is SQVTM, CDR2 ANQGSEA. This CDR3 spans 14 amino acids. CDR3 sequence: CSVRQGPASYEQYF. The CDR3 DNA reads TGCAGCGTGAGACAGGGCCCTGCCTCCTACGAGCAGTACTTC.

The chain carries TRBV27 and TRBJ1-6, with D hard to call. This CDR3 region has 12 residues. Germline lookup yields CDR1 MNHEY and CDR2 SMNVEV (reference sequence). Trimming took 6 bases from V and 7 from J, leaving 7 bases between them. The CDR3 is CASRGQNSPLHF. CDR3 bases: TGTGCCAGCAGGGGCCAGAATTCACCCCTCCACTTT.

The chain joins TRBV19 to TRBJ2-5; 8 positions agree with TRBD2. From germline, CDR1 is LNHDA and CDR2 SQIVND (reference sequence). CDR3 length equals 15 residues. The V and J ends lost 2 bases and 7 bases, in that order; junction bases with no gene match: 9. Here the CDR3 reads CASSISPGSGGTQYF. Here the CDR3 DNA reads TGTGCCAGTAGTATATCCCCGGGGAGCGGGGGGACCCAGTACTTC. The whole variable domain, filled in from reference TRBV19 and TRBJ2-5, reads DGGITQSPKYLFRKEGQNVTLSCEQNLNHDAMYWYRQDPGQGLRLIYYSQIVNDFQKGDIAEGYSVSREKKESFPLTVTSAQKNPTAFYLCASSISPGSGGTQYFGPGTRLLVL.

The chain recombines TRBV18 with TRBJ1-1; D is undetermined. This CDR3 is 14 amino acids long. V was cut by 3 bases and J by 5 bases, with 13 bases left in between. Germline V gene lookup returns CDR1 KGHSH and CDR2 LQKENI. The CDR3 reads CASSPHREITEAFF. The CDR3, as DNA: TGTGCCAGCTCACCCCACCGGGAAATTACTGAAGCTTTCTTT.

CDR3 sequence reads: CASSWAPGTAEAFF. The CDR3 DNA reads as TGCGCCAGCAGTTGGGCACCTGGTACCGCTGAAGCTTTCTTT. The chain is built from TRBV5-1 and TRBJ1-1; D not certain. This CDR3 spans 14 amino acids. Germline values: CDR1 SGHRS, CDR2 YFSETQ. The V end was cut by 5 bases, the J end by 6 bases, with 17 bases between.

The chain has TRBV4-2 and TRBJ1-2, with D perhaps matching TRBD1 (5 bases). The CDR3 runs 14 residues. Deletions cut 4 bases from V and 3 bases from J, with 12 bases between. Germline V gene lookup returns CDR1 LGHNA and CDR2 YNFKEQ. DNA of the CDR3: TGTGCCAGCAGCCCTCAGGGAAGGGACTATGGCTACACCTTC. Encoded protein: CASSPQGRDYGYTF.

V is TRBV5-1 and J is TRBJ1-2, with D unclear. Germline loops: CDR1 SGHRS, CDR2 YFSETQ. The CDR3 consists of 16 residues. The V end lost 7 bases, the J end lost 4 bases, and 23 bases lay between the germline ends. CDR3 amino acids: CASSTGRGGSGYGYTF. The CDR3, as DNA: TGCGCCAGCTCAACCGGGCGGGGAGGGTCGGGCTATGGCTACACCTTC.

This clone was seen a few times. The rearrangement joins TRBV5-8 to TRBJ2-2; D perhaps matches TRBD2 (6 bases). Per the germline V gene, CDR1 is SGHTS and CDR2 is YDEGEE. The V end was cut by 4 bases, the J end by 0 bases, with 19 bases between. The CDR3 extends over 18 amino acids. In DNA form, the CDR3 reads TGTGCCAGCAGCCGCGGGACTCTGTCCGACCCGAACACCGGGGAGCTGTTTTTT. It yields the protein CASSRGTLSDPNTGELFF.

CDR3 sequence: CSTNTDTQYF. For the CDR3, the DNA is TGCAGCACAAACACAGATACGCAGTATTTT. J is TRBJ2-3 and V is TRBV29-1; D gene uncertain. The CDR3 runs to 10 residues. Germline-derived CDR1 and CDR2 are SQVTM and ANQGSEA. Trimming shortened V by 8 bases and J by 2 bases, and 5 bases separated the two germline ends.

This clone occurred a few times. The rearrangement joins TRBV19 to TRBJ2-7; either TRBD1 or TRBD2 may fit D (5 bases each). The V end lost 1 base, the J end lost 3 bases, and 10 bases lay between the germline ends. Germline V gene data show CDR1 as LNHDA and CDR2 as SQIVND (reference sequence). The CDR3 contains 14 residues. The CDR3 is CASSIGAGSYEQYF. The CDR3 DNA is TGTGCCAGTAGTATAGGGGCAGGGAGCTACGAGCAGTACTTC.

The chain is built from TRBV6-1 and TRBJ2-1; 11 bases fit TRBD2. Germline trimming cut 4 bases from V and 0 bases from J; bases unmatched to any gene: 8. This CDR3 is 18 amino acids long. Germline CDR1 is MNHNS and CDR2 is SASEGT. The CDR3 here is CASSALAGVTSSYNEQFF. The CDR3 nucleotides are TGTGCCAGCAGTGCACTAGCGGGAGTGACAAGCTCCTACAATGAGCAGTTCTTC.

V gene TRBV29-1 combines with J gene TRBJ2-3, with 7 bases matching TRBD2. Trimming removed 7 bases from V and 3 bases from J; junction bases left unmatched: 10. The CDR3 sequence is 14 residues long. Germline V gene sequence: CDR1 SQVTM, CDR2 ANQGSEA. The CDR3 reads CSAGGEGLTDTQYF. The CDR3 region has the DNA TGCAGCGCTGGCGGGGAGGGCCTGACAGATACGCAGTATTTT.

This clone was seen only once. The chain recombines TRBV7-9 with TRBJ2-7, with 7 positions matching TRBD1. Germline V lookup: CDR1 SEHNR, CDR2 FQNEAQ (reference sequence). The CDR3 sequence is 14 residues long. Losses at the gene ends were 0 bases for V and 2 bases for J; bases not matched to a gene: 1. Here the CDR3 DNA reads TGTGCCAGCAGCTTAGCGGGACAGACCTACGAGCAGTACTTC. It specifies CASSLAGQTYEQYF.

A single count supports this clone. CDR3 residues: CATVLAQRGTGELFF. CDR3 in DNA: TGTGCCACGGTCCTAGCACAGAGGGGCACCGGGGAGCTGTTTTTT. V gene TRBV5-8 combines with J gene TRBJ2-2, with D perhaps given as TRBD1 or TRBD2 (5 bases each). Deletions cut 9 bases from V and 4 bases from J, with 19 bases between. Germline loops: CDR1 SGHTS, CDR2 YDEGEE. CDR3 length: 15 residues.

V and J are TRBV5-6 and TRBJ1-6, with 9 bases lining up with TRBD1. The junction had 8 bases not matched to a gene; V was cut back by 2 bases and J by 11 bases. CDR3 length: 15 amino acids. Per the germline V gene, CDR1 is SGHDT and CDR2 is YYEEEE. The CDR3 is CASSFSITGGPPLHF. The DNA of the CDR3 is TGTGCCAGCAGCTTCAGTATAACAGGGGGCCCACCCCTCCACTTT.

This clone was detected once. For the CDR3, the DNA is TGTGCCAGCAGTCGGACAGGGAGGACTGAAGCTTTCTTT. Protein product: CASSRTGRTEAFF. The chain couples TRBV27 to TRBJ1-1, with 8 positions matching TRBD1. In germline, CDR1 is MNHEY, CDR2 SMNVEV (reference sequence). The CDR3 runs 13 residues. After removal of 5 bases from V and 5 bases from J, the junction contained 4 bases not matched to a gene.

The CDR3 protein is CASRRNTGELFF. DNA of the CDR3: TGTGCCAGCAGGAGAAACACCGGGGAGCTGTTTTTT. This chain joins TRBV6-7 and TRBJ2-2; D ambiguous. TRBV6-7 is identified as an open reading frame with a role that is uncertain. V lost 6 bases and J 2 bases, leaving 4 bases between the germline ends. This CDR3 is 12 amino acids long.

This chain uses TRBV5-1 with TRBJ2-1, with D perhaps TRBD1 (6 bases). Trimming stripped 4 bases from V and 7 bases from J, with 12 bases between. The CDR3 extends over 13 amino acids. CDR1 SGHRS and CDR2 YFSETQ come from the germline V gene. In nucleotides, the CDR3 is TGCGCCAGCAGCGATAGTCAGGGGAATGAGCAGTTCTTC. Translated: CASSDSQGNEQFF. Together with reference TRBV5-1 and TRBJ2-1, the CDR3 gives the full variable domain: KAGVTQTPRYLIKTRGQQVTLSCSPISGHRSVSWYQQTPGQGLQFLFEYFSETQRNKGNFPGRFSGRQFSNSRSEMNVSTLELGDSALYLCASSDSQGNEQFFGPGTRLTVL.

V gene TRBV4-1 combines with J gene TRBJ2-1, with 9 bases matching TRBD1. In germline, CDR1 is MGHRA, CDR2 YSYEKL. With V trimmed by 3 bases and J by 10 bases, 7 bases remained unmatched. This CDR3 is built from 14 residues. The CDR3 is CASSQASDRGEQFF. CDR3 DNA: TGCGCCAGCAGCCAGGCTTCGGACAGGGGAGAGCAGTTCTTC.

This clone was seen once. The V gene is TRBV30, the J gene TRBJ2-1, with a tentative D call TRBD2 (7 bases). The CDR3 consists of 15 residues. Trimming cost V 3 bases and J 8 bases, with 20 bases left between them. Germline CDR1 reads GTSNPN; CDR2 reads SVGIG (reference sequence). The CDR3 DNA reads as TGTGCCTGGAGATTAAGGGGGGGAGTGTTATATGAGCAGTTCTTC. It translates to CAWRLRGGVLYEQFF.

The chain combines TRBV5-1 with TRBJ2-7, with 12 bases identical to TRBD2. Germline assignment: CDR1 SGHRS and CDR2 YFSETQ. The CDR3 contains 16 residues. J gave up 5 bases and V 4 bases, and 10 bases lay outside the gene matches. CDR3 in DNA: TGCGCCAGCAGCGTGGGACTAGCGGGTCCCCGGGACGAGCAGTACTTC. This translates into CASSVGLAGPRDEQYF.

This clone turned up a few times. V is TRBV5-1 and J is TRBJ2-3; 7 bases fit TRBD2. The ends lost 4 bases at V and 1 base at J; junction bases unmatched: 9. There are 16 residues in the CDR3. From germline, CDR1 is SGHRS and CDR2 YFSETQ. The CDR3 protein is CASSVGPSGGTDTQYF. In DNA, the CDR3 is TGCGCCAGCAGCGTCGGTCCTAGCGGCGGCACAGATACGCAGTATTTT.

The chain recombines TRBV4-1 with TRBJ2-7, with D tentatively TRBD1 (6 bases). The V gene's germline CDR1 is MGHRA and CDR2 YSYEKL. Trimming removed 1 base at V and 3 bases at J, with 10 bases between. The CDR3 runs to 14 residues. CDR3 region: CASSQGIRGYEQYF. In DNA form, the CDR3 reads TGCGCCAGCAGCCAAGGAATCAGGGGCTACGAGCAGTACTTC.